In its sample, the clone carrying this T cell receptor (beta chain) ranks as medium-sized (0.01 to 0.1%). Antigen unknown. The CDR3 loop spans 19 amino acids. Trimming at V came to 6 bases and at J to 0 bases, leaving 16 bases not matched to a gene. CDR1 MGHRA and CDR2 YSYEKL come from the germline V gene. TCRdb's copy holds only in-frame clones and misses some; the assay was immunoSEQ multiplex PCR. The sample shows about 97,000 clones, 60% to 75% of them seen only once. Receiving focal radiation plus CTLA-4 blockade with ipilimumab were patients who had chemo-refractory metastatic non-small-cell lung cancer. These data belong to a study of radiotherapy plus CTLA-4 blockade in lung cancer. Study at large: Among all patients, 18% showed objective responses, while 30% to 40% had disease control.

Whole-study findings and limits: Early blood T cell clone changes and increased post-radiation serum interferon-beta were reportedly the strongest response predictors. Once radiotherapy plus ipilimumab had been given, TCR clones derived from tumor expanded in blood.

The sample in question was peripheral blood, obtained from a patient treated with radiotherapy plus ipilimumab. The V call is TRBV4-1, the J call TRBJ1-3; 8 nucleotides align to TRBD1. The clonotype was recovered from a human donor with non-small cell lung cancer who had a partial response to radiotherapy plus ipilimumab. Some clones in this sample may be carry-over from other donors' samples. In DNA form, the CDR3 reads TGCGCCAGCAGTCCTCCCGGACAGGGCCGAGGAGTCTCTGGAAACACCATATATTTT. Translated: CASSPPGQGRGVSGNTIYF.